One TCR beta chain is described in this entry. Clones were read by immunoSEQ multiplex PCR, and TCRdb kept only the in-frame ones, dropping some. Of about 78,000 clones listed, roughly 88% were seen once; the top ten hold more than 5%. This record belongs to a study of T cell responses to AZD1222 COVID-19 vaccine. The CDR3 has 15 amino acids. Deletions cut 0 bases from V and 5 bases from J, with 12 bases between. In germline, CDR1 is SGHRS, CDR2 YFSETQ. The sequenced sample was peripheral blood, obtained on day 0 of MenACWY control vaccination. This clonotype was obtained from an adult in good health. The chain employs TRBV5-1 and TRBJ2-1; D uncertain. CDR3 loop: CASSLAPRSHNEQFF. CDR3 in DNA: TGCGCCAGCAGCTTGGCCCCGCGGTCCCACAATGAGCAGTTCTTC.